A selection of T cell receptor beta chains follows, all from one sample in a study of T cells in Graves' hyperthyroidism and ophthalmopathy. Via MiXCR, TCRdb re-called the multiplex PCR reads, giving one row per CDR3 protein. The profile covers about 610,000 distinct CDR3 sequences, with roughly 14% appearing a single time and about 4% taken by the ten largest. The sequencing input was blood. These receptors all come from a woman between 40 and 50 years old with Graves' ophthalmopathy. Both conserved end residues are part of each CDR3. The order of the fields is V gene, CDR3 protein.

v_gene: TRBV30
CDR3aa: CAWSGGPTGEEAFF

v_gene: TRBV27
CDR3aa: CASSLKVRYEQYF

v_gene: TRBV27
CDR3aa: CASTDSRGVLEYEAQYF

v_gene: TRBV20-1
CDR3aa: CSARDPWDRDSGELFF

v_gene: TRBV29-1
CDR3aa: CSALTGYYEQYF

v_gene: TRBV7-8
CDR3aa: CASSLAERESYEQYF

v_gene: TRBV6-4
CDR3aa: CASGGIYEQYF

v_gene: TRBV19
CDR3aa: CASSRTGSGYTF

v_gene: TRBV28
CDR3aa: CASSPRTGKRSQPQHF

v_gene: TRBV5-1
CDR3aa: CASSSLAGAGETQYF

v_gene: TRBV5-1
CDR3aa: CASRNDSGSYGYTF

v_gene: TRBV12-3/TRBV12-4
CDR3aa: CASTLGQGSQPQHF

v_gene: TRBV20-1
CDR3aa: CSIAGGSTEAFF

v_gene: TRBV28
CDR3aa: CASSHFRLNTGELFF

v_gene: TRBV2
CDR3aa: CASTPGRDEQYF

v_gene: TRBV28
CDR3aa: CASGVGDYEQYF

v_gene: TRBV27
CDR3aa: CASSRNWPGQDSPLHF

v_gene: TRBV19
CDR3aa: CASSMVSNSPLHF

v_gene: TRBV19
CDR3aa: CASSIGLAGYNEQFF

v_gene: TRBV7-1
CDR3aa: CASSYSLGQGNQPQHF

v_gene: TRBV6-1
CDR3aa: CASRDRERYNSPLHF

v_gene: TRBV7-9
CDR3aa: CASSLSLDFDEQYF

v_gene: TRBV2
CDR3aa: CASSESGDRAAAFF

v_gene: TRBV11-1
CDR3aa: CASSQQTLGQIYGYTF

v_gene: TRBV27
CDR3aa: CASSIGLAGVNEQYF

v_gene: TRBV7-7
CDR3aa: CASSPQGWETQYF

v_gene: TRBV11-2
CDR3aa: CASSSHRQGKNEKLFF

v_gene: TRBV30
CDR3aa: CAWSPTGAEGYTF

v_gene: TRBV30
CDR3aa: CAWSAANQPQHF

v_gene: TRBV2
CDR3aa: CARQGGFSYEQYF

v_gene: TRBV30
CDR3aa: CAWSRDRAEQYF

v_gene: TRBV2
CDR3aa: CATGRLINTEAFF

v_gene: TRBV6-2/TRBV6-3
CDR3aa: CASSYGGTGTYEQYF

v_gene: TRBV5-6
CDR3aa: CASSLGMLGLEQYF

v_gene: TRBV15
CDR3aa: CATKGQGFSSNQPQHF

v_gene: TRBV20-1
CDR3aa: CSAPRQGGNTGELFF

v_gene: TRBV7-2
CDR3aa: CASSLILGPGETQYF

v_gene: TRBV19
CDR3aa: CASSPRTGTSSYNSPLHF

v_gene: TRBV20-1
CDR3aa: CSAGGNTQYF

v_gene: TRBV20-1
CDR3aa: CSAPGTTNTGELFF

v_gene: TRBV7-9
CDR3aa: CASSWGGQGETQYF

v_gene: TRBV6-1
CDR3aa: CASSLGEVQPQHF

v_gene: TRBV12-3/TRBV12-4
CDR3aa: CASSSPGQVYGYTF

v_gene: TRBV15
CDR3aa: CATSRPEEIGYTF

v_gene: TRBV15
CDR3aa: CATSRDRVVHGYTF

v_gene: TRBV30
CDR3aa: CAWSSSTGELFF